A selection of T cell receptor beta chains follows, all from one sample in a study of blood T cell repertoires in COVID-19. Measured with immunoSEQ multiplex PCR; TCRdb has only the in-frame clones, and not every one. The table lists around 160,000 clones, approximately 85% of them singletons. The sample consisted of peripheral blood. The receptor set was obtained from an older woman with COVID-19, enrolled during active disease. Each CDR3 is given with its conserved first and last residue. D genes are given only for firm matches. Clone size is not always given. Where it is, it says once, few, many or a class for expanded clones.

TRBD2	NA	TRBV19	TRBJ2-7	CASSAAGGGSYEQYF	TGTGCCAGTAGTGCCGCGGGAGGAGGCTCCTACGAGCAGTACTTT
TRBD1	NA	TRBV3-1/TRBV3-2	TRBJ2-7	CASSQGPGQETYEQYF	TGTGCCAGCAGCCAAGGACCGGGACAGGAAACCTACGAGCAGTACTTC
TRBD2	NA	TRBV7-8	TRBJ2-4	CASRQEAGGVKNIQYF	TGTGCCAGCAGGCAAGAGGCGGGGGGCGTGAAAAACATTCAGTACTTC
NA	few	TRBV19	TRBJ2-1	CASSIMQDNEQFF	TGTGCCAGTAGTATCATGCAGGACAATGAGCAGTTCTTC
NA	few	TRBV27	TRBJ1-6	CASSKLGASPLHF	TGTGCCAGCAGTAAATTAGGGGCTTCACCCCTCCACTTT
NA	NA	TRBV6-6	TRBJ1-4	CASSPELYEKLFF	TGTGCCAGCAGTCCTGAACTGTATGAAAAACTGTTTTTT
NA	NA	TRBV6-5	TRBJ1-2	CASSYAGYGYTF	TGTGCCAGCAGTTACGCAGGCTATGGCTACACCTTC
NA	NA	TRBV11-2	TRBJ2-7	CASSLLGGIHEQYF	TGTGCCAGCAGCTTACTTGGAGGAATCCACGAGCAGTACTTC
TRBD1	NA	TRBV3-1/TRBV3-2	TRBJ1-2	CASSRRDRGYGYTF	TGTGCCAGCAGCCGTAGAGACAGGGGTTATGGCTACACCTTC
TRBD1	NA	TRBV5-6	TRBJ1-2	CASSRGQGRFLYGYTF	TGTGCCAGCAGCCGCGGACAGGGACGGTTCCTCTATGGCTACACCTTC
TRBD1	NA	TRBV3-1/TRBV3-2	TRBJ2-3	CASSLFPRPGTANPARYF	TGTGCCAGCAGCCTTTTTCCCCGCCCCGGGACAGCGAATCCCGCGAGATATTTT
TRBD2	NA	TRBV19	TRBJ2-5	CASSTGTSGDLQETQYF	TGTGCCAGTAGCACTGGGACTAGCGGGGATTTACAAGAGACCCAGTACTTC
NA	few	TRBV2	TRBJ2-7	CASQSSSYEQYF	TGTGCTAGTCAAAGCTCCTCCTACGAGCAGTACTTC
TRBD1	NA	TRBV19	TRBJ2-1	CASRQQGILGFYNEQFF	TGTGCCAGTAGACAACAGGGGATACTTGGTTTTTACAATGAGCAGTTCTTC
NA	NA	TRBV30	TRBJ1-1	CAWNNRGTEAFF	TGTGCCTGGAACAATCGTGGTACTGAAGCTTTCTTT
NA	NA	TRBV11-2	TRBJ1-1	CASSLMSGAEAFF	TGTGCCAGCAGCTTAATGTCCGGGGCTGAAGCTTTCTTT
TRBD2	NA	TRBV5-1	TRBJ2-3	CASSLQSGGAADTQYF	TGCGCCAGCAGCTTGCAAAGCGGGGGGGCGGCAGATACGCAGTATTTT
NA	NA	TRBV30	TRBJ1-1	CAWSDNGRGQAFF	TGTGCCTGGAGTGACAATGGGAGGGGTCAAGCTTTCTTT
NA	NA	TRBV7-2	TRBJ2-7	CASSSAGNSYEQYF	TGTGCCAGCAGCTCTGCCGGGAACTCCTACGAGCAGTACTTC
NA	NA	TRBV5-1	TRBJ2-2	CASSLQQANTGELFF	TGCGCCAGCAGCTTGCAACAGGCGAACACCGGGGAGCTGTTTTTT
TRBD2	NA	TRBV6-5	TRBJ2-2	CASKQGLANTGELFF	TGTGCCAGCAAGCAGGGACTAGCTAACACCGGGGAGCTGTTTTTT
TRBD1	NA	TRBV6-6	TRBJ1-5	CASSQGTGDQPQHF	TGTGCCAGCAGCCAAGGGACAGGGGATCAGCCCCAGCATTTT
NA	NA	TRBV5-1	TRBJ2-7	CASTPGAGGYEQYF	TGCGCCAGTACCCCGGGGGCAGGGGGCTACGAGCAGTACTTC
TRBD2	few	TRBV7-9	TRBJ2-7	CASSPLAGGTYEQYF	TGTGCCAGCAGCCCCCTAGCGGGGGGCACCTACGAGCAGTACTTC